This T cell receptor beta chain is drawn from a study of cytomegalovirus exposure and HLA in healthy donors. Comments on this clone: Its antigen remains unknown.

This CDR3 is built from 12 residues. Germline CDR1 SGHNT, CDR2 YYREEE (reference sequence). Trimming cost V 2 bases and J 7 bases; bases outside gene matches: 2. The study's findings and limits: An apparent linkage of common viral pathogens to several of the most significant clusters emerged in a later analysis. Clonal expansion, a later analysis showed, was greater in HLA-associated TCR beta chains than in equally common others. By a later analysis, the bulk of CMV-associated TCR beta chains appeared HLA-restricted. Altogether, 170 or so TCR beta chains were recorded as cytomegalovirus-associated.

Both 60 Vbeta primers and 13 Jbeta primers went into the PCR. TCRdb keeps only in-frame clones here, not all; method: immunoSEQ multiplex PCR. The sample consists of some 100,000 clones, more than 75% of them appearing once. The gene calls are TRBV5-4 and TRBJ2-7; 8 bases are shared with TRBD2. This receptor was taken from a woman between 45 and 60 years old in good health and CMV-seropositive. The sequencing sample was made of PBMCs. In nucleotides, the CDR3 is TGTGCCAGCAGCTTACGCGGGGGGGAGCAGTACTTC. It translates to CASSLRGGEQYF.